One sample yielded the 9 T cell receptor beta chains listed below, sequenced in a study of shared clonotypes between healthy human individuals. Clones were sequenced by immunoSEQ multiplex PCR, and TCRdb holds only the in-frame ones, with some missing. The sample lists fewer than 1.8 million clones, 98% seen once, with around 0.33% in the top ten. Input material: naive CD4+ T cells sorted from blood. The subset here: CD45RA+ positively selected. These receptors were obtained from a man in his thirties or forties in good health.

The chain links TRBV10-3 to TRBJ2-7; 7 nucleotides match TRBD1. Germline V CDR1 and CDR2: ENHRY, SYGVKD. CDR3 length equals 14 residues. J gave up 6 bases and V 7 bases, and 12 bases lay outside the gene matches. As DNA, the CDR3 is TGTGCCATCACCCCGACAGGGCTCTTAAGCGAGCAGTACTTC. Translation: CAITPTGLLSEQYF.

In the case of this clone: Other nucleotide sequences in the sample specify the same CDR3. The chain combines TRBV18 with TRBJ1-4; no firm D call. Germline V CDR1 and CDR2: KGHSH, LQKENI. Between the trimmed V and J ends, which lost 3 bases and 6 bases, there was a span of 2 bases. This CDR3 is built from 11 residues. In DNA, the CDR3 is TGTGCCAGCTCACCGGATGAAAAACTGTTTTTT. Translating it yields CASSPDEKLFF.

The chain couples TRBV11-2 to TRBJ2-3, with 8 bases lining up with TRBD2. The CDR3 is made up of 14 amino acids. Germline lookup yields CDR1 SGHAT and CDR2 FQNNGV. V dropped 5 bases and J dropped 2; count of bases not matched to a gene: 3. The CDR3 loop reads CASSPGLATDTQYF. CDR3 nucleotides: TGTGCCAGCAGCCCCGGACTAGCCACAGATACGCAGTATTTT.

The table lists this clone with a count of one. The chain is built from TRBV7-2 and TRBJ2-3, with 9 bases that match TRBD2. CDR3 length equals 16 residues. Germline V gene data show CDR1 as SGHTA and CDR2 as FQGNSA. The V and J ends lost 5 bases and 2 bases, in that order; junction bases with no gene match: 8. For the CDR3, the DNA is TGTGCCAGCAGCCCAGAAGCGGGAGGTTCCACAGATACGCAGTATTTT. Protein sequence: CASSPEAGGSTDTQYF.

The genes are TRBV28 and TRBJ1-5, with D tentatively TRBD1 (5 bases). CDR1 is MDHEN, CDR2 SYDVKM, per germline. Trimming stripped 3 bases from V and 1 base from J, with 10 bases between. The CDR3 length is 15 residues. CDR3 protein: CASSLGGISNQPQHF. Written as DNA, the CDR3 is TGTGCCAGCAGTTTGGGGGGTATAAGCAATCAGCCCCAGCATTTT.

The chain combines TRBV5-8 with TRBJ2-1; 7 bases match TRBD1. CDR3 length: 14 residues. Germline V gives CDR1 SGHTS, CDR2 YDEGEE. J gave up 2 bases and V 4 bases, and 3 bases lay outside the gene matches. The CDR3 DNA reads as TGTGCCAGCAGCCCAGGACAGGCCTACAATGAGCAGTTCTTC. Encoded protein: CASSPGQAYNEQFF.

The V call is TRBV14, the J call TRBJ1-2; no reliable D call. The germline V gene has CDR1 SGHDN and CDR2 FVKESK. The length of the CDR3 is 12 residues. Trimming left V 5 bases short and J 3 bases short, with 7 bases between. CDR3 coding DNA: TGTGCCAGCAGCGGAACATACTATGGCTACACCTTC. Its protein is CASSGTYYGYTF.

The chain joins TRBV5-4 to TRBJ2-1; D not certain. There are 14 residues in the CDR3. V shed 0 bases and J shed 6 bases, with 10 bases lying between them. Germline V gene data show CDR1 as SGHNT and CDR2 as YYREEE (reference sequence). This CDR3 reads CASSLEPGTNEQFF. In DNA form, the CDR3 reads TGTGCCAGCAGCTTGGAGCCAGGTACCAATGAGCAGTTCTTC.

The rearrangement links TRBV7-2 to TRBJ1-5, with 8 bases matching TRBD1. The CDR3 runs 16 residues. Trimming removed 4 bases from V and 2 bases from J; junction bases left unmatched: 7. Germline-derived CDR1 and CDR2 are SGHTA and FQGNSA. CDR3 region: CASSSRTGFGNQPQHF. CDR3 in DNA: TGTGCCAGCAGCTCAAGGACAGGGTTTGGCAATCAGCCCCAGCATTTT.